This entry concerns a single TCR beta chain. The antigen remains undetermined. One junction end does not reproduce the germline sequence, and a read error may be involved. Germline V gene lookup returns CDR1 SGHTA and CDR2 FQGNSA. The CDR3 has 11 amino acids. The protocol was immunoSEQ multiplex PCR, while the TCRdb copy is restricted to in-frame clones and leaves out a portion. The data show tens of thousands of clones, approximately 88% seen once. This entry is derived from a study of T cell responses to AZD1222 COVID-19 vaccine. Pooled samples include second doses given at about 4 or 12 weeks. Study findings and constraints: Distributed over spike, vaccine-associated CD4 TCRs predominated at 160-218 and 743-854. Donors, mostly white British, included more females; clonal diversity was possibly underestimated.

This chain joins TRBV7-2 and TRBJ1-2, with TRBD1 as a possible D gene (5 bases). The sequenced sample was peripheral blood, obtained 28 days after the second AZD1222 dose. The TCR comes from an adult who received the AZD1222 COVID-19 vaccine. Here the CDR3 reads CASSYGTGQGF. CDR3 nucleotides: TGTGCCAGCAGCTATGGGACGGGTCAAGGCTTC. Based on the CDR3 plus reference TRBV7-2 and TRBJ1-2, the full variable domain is GAGVSQSPSNKVTEKGKDVELRCDPISGHTALYWYRQSLGQGLEFLIYFQGNSAPDKSGLPSDRFSAERTGGSVSTLTIQRTQQEDSAVYLCASSYGTGQGFGSGTRLTVV.